The subject of this entry is one T cell receptor (beta chain). This specimen belongs to a study of OX40 agonist ivuxolimab in advanced cancers. Clones were sequenced by immunoSEQ multiplex PCR, and TCRdb holds only the in-frame ones, with some missing. The table has about 62,000 clones, less than 85% seen once. Germline V gives CDR1 MNHNS, CDR2 SASEGT. This CDR3 has 14 amino acids. The ends lost 4 bases at V and 5 bases at J; junction bases unmatched: 6. The sample was CD4+ or CD8+ T cells sorted from blood, taken in a trial of the OX40 agonist ivuxolimab. The chain couples TRBV6-1 to TRBJ2-5, with 8 bases lining up with TRBD1. This clonotype was obtained from an adult with an advanced solid tumor such as melanoma, head and neck, liver or kidney cancer. CDR3: CASSVTGVEETQYF. The CDR3, as DNA: TGTGCCAGCAGTGTGACAGGGGTAGAGGAGACCCAGTACTTC.